These 7 T cell receptor beta chains came from one sample sequenced in a study of response to subunit inactivated influenza vaccine (dated 2018 in TCRdb). The method was RT-PCR. Sequenced using an Illumina HiSeq 2500. The public sequencing data were trimmed at Q25 with fastp and processed into clonotypes with MiXCR by TCRdb, which kept only in-frame beta chains. CDR3 protein sequences are deduplicated, and each keeps its most common genes and DNA. For this sample there are over 750,000 distinct CDR3 sequences; roughly 20% appear just once. Roughly a tenth of the sample goes to the ten largest clones. The input for sequencing was PBMCs from blood, taken 5 days after vaccination. The receptors derive from a man aged 45-60 years who received an inactivated influenza vaccine. Donor details come from another sample of the same person, matched by shared clones.

The chain's CDR3 is CASSPELAYNEQFF. The CDR3 nucleotides are TGTGCCAGCTCACCAGAACTAGCCTACAATGAGCAGTTCTTC. V gene TRBV18 combines with J gene TRBJ2-1; D possibly corresponds to TRBD2 (5 bases). The CDR3 consists of 14 residues. V was pared by 2 bases and J by 2 bases, with 7 bases between. CDR1 KGHSH and CDR2 LQKENI come from the germline V gene.

The gene calls are TRBV7-2 and TRBJ2-1; 8 nucleotides align to TRBD2. The CDR3 consists of 15 residues. V lost 5 bases to trimming and J lost 4 bases; unmatched junction nucleotides: 7. Germline loops: CDR1 SGHTA, CDR2 FQGNSA. The DNA for the CDR3 is TGTGCCAGCAGCCAGACTAGCGTGACATACAATGAGCAGTTCTTC. As protein: CASSQTSVTYNEQFF.

The rearrangement joins TRBV7-2 to TRBJ1-4, with TRBD1 matching over 12 bases. Per the germline V gene, CDR1 is SGHTA and CDR2 is FQGNSA. V lost 6 bases and J lost 8; bases outside the gene matches: 10. The CDR3 consists of 16 residues. Written as DNA, the CDR3 is TGTGCCAGCAGTCTCTCCGCCGGGACAGGGGGCGAAAAACTGTTTTTT. The encoded protein is CASSLSAGTGGEKLFF.

This sequence joins TRBV10-3 and TRBJ2-2; the D gene is possibly TRBD2 (6 bases). CDR1 and CDR2 from the germline V gene are ENHRY and SYGVKD. The V end was cut by 6 bases, the J end by 5 bases, with 19 bases between. The CDR3 spans 16 residues. CDR3 loop: CAIRPEGLKLTGELFF. CDR3 DNA sequence: TGTGCCATCAGGCCTGAGGGACTCAAACTTACCGGGGAGCTGTTTTTT.

This clonotype appeared many times. This chain uses TRBV28 with TRBJ2-1; 7 bases map to TRBD2. Germline-derived CDR1 and CDR2 are MDHEN and SYDVKM. The CDR3 runs to 17 residues. Unmatched junction bases numbered 7, after V lost 2 bases and J lost 0 bases. The CDR3, as DNA: TGTGCCAGCAGTTTAGGTCAGCGCGGGAGCTCCTACAATGAGCAGTTCTTC. The encoded protein is CASSLGQRGSSYNEQFF.

In its sample, this clonotype was seen a few times. This sequence joins TRBV20-1 and TRBJ1-5, with D tentatively TRBD1 (5 bases). V lost 0 bases, J lost 2 bases, and 5 bases lay in between. The CDR3 length is 13 residues. Germline V gives CDR1 DFQATT, CDR2 SNEGSKA (reference sequence). The CDR3 protein is CSARDRGNQPQHF. The CDR3 nucleotides are TGCAGTGCTAGAGACAGGGGCAATCAGCCCCAGCATTTT.

This clonotype has just a few counts. CDR3 in DNA: TGTGCCAGCAGTTACGGCGGGAGGGCCAATGAGCAGTTCTTC. This translates into CASSYGGRANEQFF. This chain links TRBV6-5 with TRBJ2-1, with 9 bases identical to TRBD2. The length of the CDR3 is 14 residues. Germline lookup yields CDR1 MNHEY and CDR2 SVGAGI. J lost 6 bases, V lost 2 bases, and 2 bases had no gene match.